The rows below give T cell receptor beta chains drawn from one sample of a study of vaccination and CD4 T cells after COVID-19. In TCRdb, the PCR reads were re-called with MiXCR into one record per CDR3 protein. This table holds some 14,000 distinct CDR3 sequences, less than 25% found once. Their antigens are not known. This specimen consisted of CD4+ T cells from blood, cultured in vitro, obtained after SARS-CoV-2 vaccination. Every receptor here comes from a human donor who had recovered from COVID-19. CDR3s leave out the opening cysteine and the closing phenylalanine or tryptophan.

>TRBJ1-2|TRBV12-3/TRBV12-4
ASSFGRNYGYT
>TRBJ2-5|TRBV7-6
ASSASPLAGEETQY
>TRBJ2-6|TRBV20-1
SALGGGDRGILANVLT
>TRBJ1-5|TRBV5-6
ASSLSGVHQPQH
>TRBJ2-6|TRBV27
ASRFGSGANVLT
>TRBJ2-1|TRBV6-2/TRBV6-3
ASSGTGSSYNEQF
>TRBJ1-5|TRBV18
ASSPGTEYNQPQH
>TRBJ2-3|TRBV11-3
ASSLGYRESTDTQY
>TRBJ2-1|TRBV7-3
ASSLGTSGYNEQF
>TRBJ1-2|TRBV27
ASSFRTGTYGYT
>TRBJ2-7|TRBV6-7
ASSYPGQLPYEQY
>TRBJ2-1|TRBV7-8
ASSSRTSGSPNEQF
>TRBJ1-5|TRBV20-1
SARGAGERPQH
>TRBJ1-1|TRBV27
ASSLPGVNTEAF
>TRBJ2-4|TRBV20-1
RAPGLRVAKNIQY
>TRBJ1-5|TRBV30
AWSVYNQPQH
>TRBJ2-5|TRBV11-3
ASSRDRGQETQY
>TRBJ2-1|TRBV6-2/TRBV6-3
ASRQSGRGNEQF
>TRBJ1-4|TRBV19
ASSQEAGFRGKLF
>TRBJ2-5|TRBV6-1
ATKEGRETQY
>TRBJ2-1|TRBV9
ASSVELLAGGPKNEQF
>TRBJ1-5|TRBV30
AWSQGGQPQH
>TRBJ2-2|TRBV6-2/TRBV6-3
ASSPRALPNTGELF
>TRBJ2-5|TRBV4-1
ASSQAWLAGVEGETQY
>TRBJ1-5|TRBV18
ASSQGPGQPQH
>TRBJ1-5|TRBV28
ASSGGTVSNQPQH
>TRBJ2-2|TRBV9
ASSVLAGGVGELF
>TRBJ1-5|TRBV28
ASRQNGGPYNQPQH
>TRBJ1-5|TRBV12-5
ASGADLNQPQH
>TRBJ2-1|TRBV20-1
SARTRAYNEQF
>TRBJ2-3|TRBV12-3/TRBV12-4
ASSLARPSTDTQY
>TRBJ2-7|TRBV28
ASSISGFRPTPLSYEQY
>TRBJ2-1|TRBV6-1
ASSERGQDSSYNEQF
>TRBJ1-2|TRBV27
ASRTQGAGYGYT
>TRBJ1-5|TRBV5-5
ASSPSGLTQPQH
>TRBJ2-5|TRBV6-2/TRBV6-3
ASVRTGRRETQY
>TRBJ2-3|TRBV12-3/TRBV12-4
ASSIRQVDTQY
>TRBJ1-5|TRBV7-8
ASSLNAGGFNQPQH
>TRBJ2-1|TRBV20-1
SANPVGGSSYNEQF
>TRBJ1-6|TRBV6-1
AATLKGLTSSPLH
>TRBJ1-2|TRBV18
ASSPGTGPSYGYT
>TRBJ2-3|TRBV6-1
ASRATFAAGASTDTQY
>TRBJ2-7|TRBV27
ASSSGSYEQY